These 25 T cell receptor beta chains came from one sample sequenced in a study of OX40 agonist ivuxolimab in advanced cancers. TCRdb's copy holds only in-frame clones and misses some; the assay was immunoSEQ multiplex PCR. The data contain nearly 80,000 clones, approximately 84% of them singletons. This material consisted of CD4+ or CD8+ T cells sorted from blood, taken in a trial of the OX40 agonist ivuxolimab. The receptors were gathered from an adult with an advanced solid tumor such as melanoma, head and neck, liver or kidney cancer.

The rearrangement links TRBV15 to TRBJ2-6, with TRBD1 identical over 9 bases. Germline values: CDR1 LNHNV, CDR2 YYDKDF (reference sequence). The CDR3 totals 18 residues. The junction had 4 bases not matched to a gene; V was cut back by 1 base and J by 0 bases. CDR3: CATSRVGQGSSGANVLTF. As DNA, the CDR3 is TGTGCCACCAGCAGAGTGGGACAGGGCTCCTCTGGGGCCAACGTCCTGACTTTC.

The CDR3 region is CASSITLSTDTQYF. The DNA of the CDR3 is TGTGCCAGCAGCATCACACTTAGCACAGATACGCAGTATTTT. V usage is TRBV7-2 and J usage is TRBJ2-3; D not certain. V was cut by 5 bases and J by 0 bases, with 9 bases left in between. This CDR3 comprises 14 residues. Germline V lookup: CDR1 SGHTA, CDR2 FQGNSA.

The rearrangement uses TRBV5-1 and TRBJ2-1; the match to TRBD1 covers 7 bases. The trim removed 0 bases at V and 4 bases at J, leaving 4 bases unmatched. CDR1 and CDR2 from the germline V gene are SGHRS and YFSETQ. The CDR3 loop spans 15 amino acids. CDR3 amino acids: CASSLGQGVYNEQFF. The CDR3 DNA is TGCGCCAGCAGCTTGGGACAGGGAGTATACAATGAGCAGTTCTTC.

This rearrangement joins TRBV5-1 to TRBJ2-7; TRBD2 aligns across 14 bases. Germline values: CDR1 SGHRS, CDR2 YFSETQ. This CDR3 has 16 residues. V lost 3 bases to trimming and J lost 5 bases; unmatched junction nucleotides: 7. CDR3 nucleotides: TGCGCCAGCAGCTCGGAGGGGGGACTAGCGGGAGACGAGCAGTACTTC. It codes for CASSSEGGLAGDEQYF.

The chain joins TRBV1 to TRBJ2-5; the table calls TRBD2, which could not be checked here. TRBV1 is an annotated pseudogene. The CDR3 contains 15 residues. The CDR3 sequence: CTSSPPSGVPGTQYF. The CDR3 DNA sequence: TGCACCAGCAGCCCGCCTTCCGGGGTCCCGGGGACCCAGTACTTC.

The table lists this clone with a count of one. CDR3 coding DNA: TGCAGCGTTGAAGATTCTGCAGGGTACCCCTCTGAAGCTTTCTTT. The encoded protein is CSVEDSAGYPSEAFF. The chain uses TRBV29-1 and TRBJ1-1; weak D call: TRBD1 (5 bases). CDR1 and CDR2 from the germline V gene are SQVTM and ANQGSEA. V dropped 0 bases and J dropped 6 bases, with 17 bases sitting between them. There are 15 residues in the CDR3.

The chain has TRBV9 and TRBJ2-1; D is ambiguous. This CDR3 spans 13 amino acids. V was trimmed by 1 base and J by 8 bases, leaving 10 bases between them. Looked up from germline, CDR1 is SGDLS and CDR2 is YYNGEE. The CDR3 spells CASSVPGLDEQFF. In DNA form, the CDR3 reads TGTGCCAGCAGCGTACCGGGTTTGGATGAGCAGTTCTTC.

With regard to this clone: A junction boundary mismatches the germline segment, possibly from a read error. The CDR3 sequence: CASSIYSGQNSPLRF. CDR3 in DNA: TGTGCCAGTAGTATTTACTCGGGACAGAATTCACCCCTCCGCTTT. The chain is built from TRBV19 and TRBJ1-6; 7 nucleotides agree with TRBD1. This CDR3 comprises 15 residues. The germline CDR1 and CDR2 sequences are LNHDA and SQIVND (reference sequence).

The gene calls are TRBV5-1 and TRBJ2-4; 7 bases match TRBD2. There are 17 residues in the CDR3. Trimming took 1 base from V and 8 from J; bases not matched to a gene: 15. Germline values: CDR1 SGHRS, CDR2 YFSETQ. The DNA of the CDR3 is TGCGCCAGCAGCTTGAACTGGGCGGGAGAGGCGTCGGACATTCAGTACTTC. Protein: CASSLNWAGEASDIQYF. The full variable domain, its missing parts supplied by reference TRBV5-1 and TRBJ2-4, is KAGVTQTPRYLIKTRGQQVTLSCSPISGHRSVSWYQQTPGQGLQFLFEYFSETQRNKGNFPGRFSGRQFSNSRSEMNVSTLELGDSALYLCASSLNWAGEASDIQYFGAGTRLSVL.

This chain links TRBV4-2 with TRBJ1-4, with D uncertain. CDR3 length: 15 residues. V was shortened by 1 base and J by 6 bases, with 12 bases between the two germline ends. Germline CDR1 reads LGHNA; CDR2 reads YNFKEQ. This CDR3 is CASSQGDQTDEKLFF. The CDR3 DNA reads as TGTGCCAGCAGCCAAGGCGATCAGACCGATGAAAAACTGTTTTTT.

V gene TRBV14 combines with J gene TRBJ1-2; tentative D call: TRBD1 (5 bases). From germline, CDR1 is SGHDN and CDR2 FVKESK. V was cut by 4 bases and J by 2 bases, with 14 bases left in between. There are 15 residues in the CDR3. The CDR3 DNA is TGTGCCAGCAGCCTATCCGGGACCGTGAACTATGGCTACACCTTC. Amino acid sequence: CASSLSGTVNYGYTF. The full variable domain, completed using reference TRBV14 and TRBJ1-2, is EAGVTQFPSHSVIEKGQTVTLRCDPISGHDNLYWYRRVMGKEIKFLLHFVKESKQDESGMPNNRFLAERTGGTYSTLKVQPAELEDSGVYFCASSLSGTVNYGYTFGSGTRLTVV.

The J gene is TRBJ2-3, the V gene TRBV28; 10 bases line up with TRBD2. V shed 3 bases, J shed 5 bases, and the junction held 11 bases outside the gene matches. CDR1 and CDR2 from the germline V gene are MDHEN and SYDVKM. The CDR3 sequence is 17 residues long. This chain's CDR3 is CASSFRLAGVRGDTQYF. The CDR3 bases are TGTGCCAGCAGTTTCAGGCTAGCGGGGGTCCGGGGAGATACGCAGTATTTT.

This clone was seen at least ten times. This chain joins TRBV29-1 and TRBJ1-1; possibly TRBD1 for D (5 bases). The V gene's germline CDR1 is SQVTM and CDR2 ANQGSEA. The CDR3 is 12 residues long. The V end lost 7 bases, the J end lost 4 bases, and 13 bases lay between the germline ends. CDR3 region: CSAKGLGTEAFF. The CDR3 coding sequence is TGCAGCGCCAAGGGGCTGGGCACTGAAGCTTTCTTT.

This clone came up a few times. The rearrangement uses TRBV19 and TRBJ1-1; D might be TRBD1 (6 bases). With 9 bases removed from V and 7 bases from J, the gap between germline ends came to 27 bases. CDR1 LNHDA and CDR2 SQIVND come from the germline V gene (reference sequence). This CDR3 comprises 16 residues. The CDR3 DNA is TGTGCCAGCAGGAGCGGAAGGGGGGAACTTACGGTTGAAGCTTTCTTT. Translation gives CASRSGRGELTVEAFF.

This rearrangement joins TRBV5-1 to TRBJ2-7; D may correspond to TRBD1 or TRBD2 (5 bases each). The V gene's germline CDR1 is SGHRS and CDR2 YFSETQ. The CDR3 covers 14 residues. V gave up 2 bases and J gave up 8 bases, with 17 bases separating them. CDR3 protein: CASSFEGTPTQQYF. The CDR3 DNA reads TGCGCCAGCAGCTTTGAGGGGACCCCTACGCAGCAGTACTTC.

The sample holds one count of this clone. V and J are TRBV25-1 and TRBJ2-2, with D perhaps TRBD1 or TRBD2 (5 bases each). V was shortened by 4 bases and J by 4 bases, with 7 bases between the two germline ends. Germline V gene sequence: CDR1 MGHDK, CDR2 SYGVNS. CDR3 length: 13 amino acids. This chain's CDR3 is CASSARGTGELFF. DNA of the CDR3: TGTGCCAGCAGTGCGAGGGGCACCGGGGAGCTGTTTTTT.

This chain links TRBV7-2 with TRBJ1-4; possible D gene TRBD1, 5 bases. V was pared by 5 bases and J by 8 bases, with 15 bases between. The CDR3 covers 14 residues. CDR1 and CDR2 (germline): SGHTA, FQGNSA. The DNA of the CDR3 is TGTGCCAGCAGCCAACAGGCGGCCGGAGAAAAACTGTTTTTT. Amino acid sequence: CASSQQAAGEKLFF.

DNA for the CDR3: TGTGCCTGGAGTCGAATAACGGGAGTAGGAGAGCAGTACTTC. Translated: CAWSRITGVGEQYF. The rearrangement links TRBV30 to TRBJ2-7, with D maybe TRBD2 (6 bases). Trimming cost V 2 bases and J 7 bases, with 18 bases left between them. CDR3 length: 14 amino acids. Per the germline V gene, CDR1 is GTSNPN and CDR2 is SVGIG (reference sequence).

V is TRBV11-2 and J is TRBJ2-6, with 7 bases matching TRBD2. V lost 3 bases and J lost 5; bases outside the gene matches: 4. CDR1 is SGHAT, CDR2 FQNNGV, per germline. This CDR3 contains 15 residues. The CDR3 DNA follows: TGTGCCAGCAGCTTTGGGAGGGCCCGGGCCAACGTCCTGACTTTC. Translating gives CASSFGRARANVLTF.

The chain joins TRBV11-1 to TRBJ1-1; 7 nucleotides agree with TRBD1. V trimming: 3 bases; J trimming: 1 base; junction bases outside the gene matches: 2. This CDR3 region has 14 residues. The germline V gene has CDR1 SGHAT and CDR2 FQDESV (reference sequence). The CDR3 spells CASSLQGGNTEAFF. The CDR3 DNA reads TGTGCCAGCAGCTTGCAGGGGGGGAACACTGAAGCTTTCTTT. The variable domain in full, completed from reference TRBV11-1 and TRBJ1-1, reads EAEVAQSPRYKITEKSQAVAFWCDPISGHATLYWYRQILGQGPELLVQFQDESVVDDSQLPKDRFSAERLKGVDSTLKIQPAELGDSAMYLCASSLQGGNTEAFFGQGTRLTVV.

The chain links TRBV4-3 to TRBJ2-1; TRBD1 matches 8 bases. Germline CDR1 reads LGHNA; CDR2 reads YSLEER. V lost 4 bases to trimming and J lost 9 bases; unmatched junction nucleotides: 14. This CDR3 has 16 amino acids. The CDR3: CASSPGQGNGAGEQFF. DNA for the CDR3: TGCGCCAGCAGCCCCGGACAGGGAAATGGCGCAGGTGAGCAGTTCTTC.

The chain couples TRBV11-3 to TRBJ2-1; TRBD2 aligns across 9 bases. V was pared by 3 bases and J by 6 bases, with 6 bases of the junction left unmatched. CDR3 length equals 15 residues. The V gene's germline CDR1 is SGHNT and CDR2 YENEEA. The DNA for the CDR3 is TGTGCCAGCAGCTTGGGTGGCGGGAGGGGCAATGAGCAGTTCTTC. It codes for CASSLGGGRGNEQFF.

The chain is built from TRBV5-1 and TRBJ2-2; 9 bases fit TRBD1. Germline V CDR1 and CDR2: SGHRS, YFSETQ. This CDR3 has 15 amino acids. J lost 7 bases, V lost 3 bases, and 7 bases had no gene match. The CDR3 DNA is TGCGCCAGCAGCTGGAGGACAGGGGAGGACGGGGAGCTGTTTTTT. Translated: CASSWRTGEDGELFF. Variable domain in full (rest from reference TRBV5-1 and TRBJ2-2): KAGVTQTPRYLIKTRGQQVTLSCSPISGHRSVSWYQQTPGQGLQFLFEYFSETQRNKGNFPGRFSGRQFSNSRSEMNVSTLELGDSALYLCASSWRTGEDGELFFGEGSRLTVL.

This clone occurred a few times. Other DNA sequences in the same sample also yield this CDR3. The rearrangement links TRBV28 to TRBJ2-7; TRBD1 agrees at 8 bases. Germline CDR1 reads MDHEN; CDR2 reads SYDVKM. The ends lost 1 base at V and 5 bases at J; junction bases unmatched: 7. This CDR3 region has 15 residues. The CDR3 coding sequence is TGTGCCAGCAGTTTATCGGCAGGGGGCACCGACGAGCAGTACTTC. The encoded protein is CASSLSAGGTDEQYF.

The rearrangement links TRBV5-1 to TRBJ2-7, with D perhaps given as TRBD1 or TRBD2 (5 bases each). There are 13 residues in the CDR3. V lost 4 bases and J lost 3, with 11 bases in between. Germline values: CDR1 SGHRS, CDR2 YFSETQ. The CDR3 loop is CASSPGTFYEQYF. The DNA for the CDR3 is TGCGCCAGCAGCCCCGGGACGTTCTACGAGCAGTACTTC.